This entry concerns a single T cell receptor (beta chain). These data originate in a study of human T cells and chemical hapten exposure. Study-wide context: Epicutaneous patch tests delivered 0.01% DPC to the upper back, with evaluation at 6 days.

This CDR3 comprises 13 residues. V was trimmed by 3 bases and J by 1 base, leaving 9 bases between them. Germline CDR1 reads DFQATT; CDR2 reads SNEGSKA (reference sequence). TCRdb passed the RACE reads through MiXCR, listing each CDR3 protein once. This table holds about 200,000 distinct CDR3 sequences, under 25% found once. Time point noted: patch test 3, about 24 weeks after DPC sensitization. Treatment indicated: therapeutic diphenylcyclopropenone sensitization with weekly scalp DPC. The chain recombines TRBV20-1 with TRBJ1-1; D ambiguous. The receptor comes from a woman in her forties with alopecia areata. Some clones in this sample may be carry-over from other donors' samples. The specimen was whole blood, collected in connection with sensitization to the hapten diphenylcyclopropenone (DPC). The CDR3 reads CSASLLENTEAFF. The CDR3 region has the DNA TGCAGTGCTAGTTTGCTAGAGAACACTGAAGCTTTCTTT.